The 8 T cell receptor beta chains below were found in one sample sequenced in a study of cytomegalovirus exposure and HLA in healthy donors. Primers: 60 Vbeta forward and 13 Jbeta reverse. Some clones are missing from TCRdb's copy, which holds only in-frame ones; the method was immunoSEQ multiplex PCR. The data contain approximately 250,000 clones, roughly 73% of them singletons. The sequenced sample was PBMCs. All receptors come from a boy aged 5 to 17 in good health and CMV-seronegative.

The chain recombines TRBV5-6 with TRBJ2-5; D uncertain. Trimming left V 0 bases short and J 4 bases short, with 4 bases between. Germline lookup yields CDR1 SGHDT and CDR2 YYEEEE. The CDR3 runs to 12 residues. This CDR3 reads CASSLVRETQYF. CDR3 coding DNA: TGTGCCAGCAGCTTGGTGAGAGAGACCCAGTACTTC.

The V call is TRBV5-1, the J call TRBJ1-3; no reliable D call. This CDR3 has 18 residues. Trimming cost V 0 bases and J 0 bases, with 16 bases left between them. Germline-derived CDR1 and CDR2 are SGHRS and YFSETQ. The CDR3 region has the DNA TGCGCCAGCAGCTTGGAAGGCTCGGCGGTGAGCTCTGGAAACACCATATATTTT. Its protein product is CASSLEGSAVSSGNTIYF.

The genes are TRBV9 and TRBJ2-7; 7 bases fit TRBD1. Unmatched junction bases numbered 6, after V lost 0 bases and J lost 0 bases. The length of the CDR3 is 16 residues. CDR1 SGDLS and CDR2 YYNGEE come from the germline V gene. The CDR3 region is CASSVDSGGSSYEQYF. The CDR3 DNA reads TGTGCCAGCAGCGTAGACTCAGGGGGAAGCTCCTACGAGCAGTACTTC.

The DNA of the CDR3 is TGCGCCAGCAGTGAATCTGGAGTAATGAACACTGAAGCTTTCTTT. Its translation is CASSESGVMNTEAFF. The chain has TRBV10-2 and TRBJ1-1; D is unresolved. V was shortened by 3 bases and J by 0 bases, with 11 bases between the two germline ends. From germline, CDR1 is WSHSY and CDR2 SAAADI. The CDR3 loop spans 15 amino acids.

This sequence joins TRBV5-1 and TRBJ2-7; 9 nucleotides align to TRBD1. Per the germline V gene, CDR1 is SGHRS and CDR2 is YFSETQ. V was pared by 1 base and J by 4 bases, with 6 bases of the junction left unmatched. The CDR3 is 15 residues long. CDR3 loop: CASSLSGQGYYEQYF. In nucleotides, the CDR3 is TGCGCCAGCAGCTTGTCGGGACAGGGATATTACGAGCAGTACTTC.

The chain joins TRBV4-2 to TRBJ2-7; TRBD2 matches 10 bases. The CDR3 totals 17 residues. The V segment lost 0 bases and the J segment 0 bases; nucleotides outside the gene matches: 5. Germline V CDR1 and CDR2: LGHNA, YNFKEQ. CDR3 sequence (DNA): TGTGCCAGCAGCCAAGAGTACGGGACTAGCGTCTCCTACGAGCAGTACTTC. This translates into CASSQEYGTSVSYEQYF.

The chain couples TRBV28 to TRBJ1-2, with TRBD1 matching over 7 bases. CDR3 length: 13 amino acids. Per the germline V gene, CDR1 is MDHEN and CDR2 is SYDVKM. Trimming took 7 bases from V and 4 from J; bases not matched to a gene: 6. The CDR3, as DNA: TGTGCCAGCAAGGACAGGACACGCTATGGCTACACCTTC. Its translation is CASKDRTRYGYTF.

The CDR3 sequence: CASSQGQGGYGYTF. DNA for the CDR3: TGTGCCAGCAGCCAGGGACAGGGAGGGTATGGCTACACCTTC. The V gene is TRBV2, the J gene TRBJ1-2, with 9 bases aligning to TRBD1. Unmatched junction bases numbered 7, after V lost 6 bases and J lost 5 bases. The length of the CDR3 is 14 residues. Germline values: CDR1 SNHLY, CDR2 FYNNEI. The full variable domain, completed using reference TRBV2 and TRBJ1-2, is EPEVTQTPSHQVTQMGQEVILRCVPISNHLYFYWYRQILGQKVEFLVSFYNNEISEKSEIFDDQFSVERPDGSNFTLKIRSTKLEDSAMYFCASSQGQGGYGYTFGSGTRLTVV.